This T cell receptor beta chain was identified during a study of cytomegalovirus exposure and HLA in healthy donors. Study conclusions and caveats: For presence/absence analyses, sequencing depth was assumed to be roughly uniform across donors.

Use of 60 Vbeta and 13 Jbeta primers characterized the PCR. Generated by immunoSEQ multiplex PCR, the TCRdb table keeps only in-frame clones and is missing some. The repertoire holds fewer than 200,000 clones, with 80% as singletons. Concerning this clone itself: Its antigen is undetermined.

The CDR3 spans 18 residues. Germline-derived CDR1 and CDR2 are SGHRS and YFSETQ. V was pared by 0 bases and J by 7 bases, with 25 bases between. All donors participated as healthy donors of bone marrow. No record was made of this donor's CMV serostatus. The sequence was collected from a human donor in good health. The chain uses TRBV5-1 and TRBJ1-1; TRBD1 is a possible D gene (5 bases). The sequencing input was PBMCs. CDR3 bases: TGCGCCAGCAGCTTGGTTTTTTATGGGGGGGGAGTATACAATGAAGCTTTCTTT. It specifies CASSLVFYGGGVYNEAFF. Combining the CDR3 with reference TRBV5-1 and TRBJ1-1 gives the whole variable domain KAGVTQTPRYLIKTRGQQVTLSCSPISGHRSVSWYQQTPGQGLQFLFEYFSETQRNKGNFPGRFSGRQFSNSRSEMNVSTLELGDSALYLCASSLVFYGGGVYNEAFFGQGTRLTVV.